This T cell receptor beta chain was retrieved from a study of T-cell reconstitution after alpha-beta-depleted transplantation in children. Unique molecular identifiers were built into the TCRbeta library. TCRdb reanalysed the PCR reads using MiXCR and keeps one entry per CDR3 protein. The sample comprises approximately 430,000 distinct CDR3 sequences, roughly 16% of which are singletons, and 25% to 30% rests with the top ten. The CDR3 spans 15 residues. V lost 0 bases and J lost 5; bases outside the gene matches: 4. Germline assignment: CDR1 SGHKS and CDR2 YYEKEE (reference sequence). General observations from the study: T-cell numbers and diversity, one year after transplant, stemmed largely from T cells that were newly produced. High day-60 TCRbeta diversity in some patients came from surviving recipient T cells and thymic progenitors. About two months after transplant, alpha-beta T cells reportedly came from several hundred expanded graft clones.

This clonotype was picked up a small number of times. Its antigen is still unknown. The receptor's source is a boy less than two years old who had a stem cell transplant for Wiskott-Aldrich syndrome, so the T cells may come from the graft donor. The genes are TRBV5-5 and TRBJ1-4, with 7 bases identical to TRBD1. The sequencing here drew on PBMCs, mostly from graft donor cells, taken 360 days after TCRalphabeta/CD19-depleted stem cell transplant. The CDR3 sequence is CASSLDDRANEKLFF. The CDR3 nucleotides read TGTGCCAGCAGCTTGGATGACAGGGCGAATGAAAAACTGTTTTTT.